This T cell receptor beta chain derives from a study of cytomegalovirus exposure and HLA in healthy donors. The PCR contained 60 Vbeta and 13 Jbeta primers. Using immunoSEQ multiplex PCR, the repertoire was profiled, and TCRdb retains in-frame clones only, with some absent. The sample consists of some 150,000 clones, about 80% of them appearing once. The CDR3 length is 14 residues. With 2 bases removed from V and 5 bases from J, the gap between germline ends came to 12 bases. Per germline, CDR1 SEHNR and CDR2 FQNEAQ (reference sequence). J is TRBJ2-5 and V is TRBV7-9, with TRBD1 as a possible D gene (5 bases). The clonotype originates from a man in his thirties or forties in good health and CMV-seropositive. Input material: PBMCs. CDR3 DNA: TGTGCCAGCAGCTTATCGCAGGGTGGCGAGACCCAGTACTTC. It codes for CASSLSQGGETQYF. Full variable domain (remainder filled in from reference TRBV7-9 and TRBJ2-5): DTGVSQNPRHKITKRGQNVTFRCDPISEHNRLYWYRQTLGQGPEFLTYFQNEAQLEKSRLLSDRFSAERPKGSFSTLEIQRTEQGDSAMYLCASSLSQGGETQYFGPGTRLLVL.